Shown below are 6 T cell receptor beta chains from a single sample sequenced in a study of cytomegalovirus exposure and HLA in healthy donors. PCR primers comprised 60 Vbeta and 13 Jbeta primers. Profiling relied on immunoSEQ multiplex PCR, and the TCRdb table lists in-frame clones only, not all of them. The sample lists 95,000 to 150,000 clones; 80% were seen once. The sequencing sample was made of PBMCs. The receptors shown here come from a man aged 30 to 39 in good health and CMV-seropositive.

This chain connects TRBV2 to TRBJ2-1; 7 positions agree with TRBD1. The junction had 16 bases not matched to a gene; V was cut back by 11 bases and J by 3 bases. Germline-derived CDR1 and CDR2 are SNHLY and FYNNEI. CDR3 length: 16 residues. The CDR3 coding sequence is TGTGCCTTAAACCCCCCAGGGGGAGTAAGCTACAATGAGCAGTTCTTC. This sequence encodes CALNPPGGVSYNEQFF.

J is TRBJ1-1 and V is TRBV23-1, with 7 bases that match TRBD1. TRBV23-1 counts as an open reading frame of uncertain function. The V gene end was trimmed by 9 bases and the J gene end by 3 bases; junction bases not matched to a gene: 16. The CDR3 runs 16 residues. The CDR3 reads CASTPPGTVKDTEAFF. CDR3 DNA: TGCGCCAGTACCCCCCCCGGGACAGTGAAAGACACTGAAGCTTTCTTT.

This chain joins TRBV29-1 and TRBJ2-1, with 8 bases identical to TRBD2. Germline V gives CDR1 SQVTM, CDR2 ANQGSEA. CDR3 length: 13 residues. V lost 5 bases to trimming and J lost 5 bases; unmatched junction nucleotides: 5. In DNA form, the CDR3 reads TGCAGCGTTCCCACTAGCGGTAACAATGAGCAGTTCTTC. It encodes CSVPTSGNNEQFF.

Comment on this clone: Other DNA sequences from this sample encode an identical CDR3 as well. The CDR3 loop is CASSPRQGDGYTF. In nucleotides, the CDR3 is TGTGCCAGCTCACCAAGGCAGGGCGATGGCTACACCTTC. The rearrangement uses TRBV18 and TRBJ1-2, with D perhaps matching TRBD1 (5 bases). The CDR3 loop spans 13 amino acids. Germline V gene data show CDR1 as KGHSH and CDR2 as LQKENI. The V end lost 2 bases, the J end lost 6 bases, and 10 bases lay between the germline ends.

The chain recombines TRBV5-1 with TRBJ2-5, with 9 bases aligning to TRBD1. The V and J ends lost 4 bases and 0 bases, in that order; junction bases with no gene match: 4. The CDR3 is made up of 15 amino acids. Germline-derived CDR1 and CDR2 are SGHRS and YFSETQ. CDR3 loop: CASSVGTGHQETQYF. In DNA form, the CDR3 reads TGCGCCAGCAGCGTCGGGACAGGGCACCAAGAGACCCAGTACTTC.

The chain has TRBV6-5 and TRBJ1-2; 9 bases are shared with TRBD1. V was pared by 7 bases and J by 8 bases, with 5 bases of the junction left unmatched. This CDR3 has 12 residues. Germline V gives CDR1 MNHEY, CDR2 SVGAGI. CDR3 sequence: CASIPTGGGYTF. The CDR3 nucleotides read TGTGCCAGCATTCCGACAGGGGGAGGCTACACCTTC.